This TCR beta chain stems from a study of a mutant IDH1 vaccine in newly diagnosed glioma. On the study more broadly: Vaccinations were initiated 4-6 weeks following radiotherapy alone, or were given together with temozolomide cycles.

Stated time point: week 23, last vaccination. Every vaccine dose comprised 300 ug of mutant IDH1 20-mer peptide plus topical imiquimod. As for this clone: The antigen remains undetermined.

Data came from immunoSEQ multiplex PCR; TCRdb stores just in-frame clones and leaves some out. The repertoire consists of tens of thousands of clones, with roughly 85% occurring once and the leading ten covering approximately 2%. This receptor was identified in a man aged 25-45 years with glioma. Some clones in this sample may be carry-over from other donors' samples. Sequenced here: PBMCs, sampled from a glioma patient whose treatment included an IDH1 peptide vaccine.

The CDR3 sequence is CASSRRNTAGYTF. The DNA for the CDR3 is TGTGCCAGCAGTCGCCGCAATACGGCCGGCTACACCTTC. This chain connects TRBV7-3 to TRBJ1-2; D is unclear. V dropped 6 bases and J dropped 8 bases, with 16 bases sitting between them. There are 13 residues in the CDR3. CDR1 is SGHTA and CDR2 is FQGTGA in the germline V gene.